What follows describes a single T cell receptor (beta chain). As yet, its antigen is unknown. This CDR3 comprises 15 residues. The germline CDR1 and CDR2 sequences are SGHRS and YFSETQ. Trimming left V 4 bases short and J 7 bases short, with 15 bases between. Sequencing used immunoSEQ multiplex PCR; TCRdb keeps in-frame clones, though not all of them. The sample contains roughly 130,000 clones, about 90% of which appear only once. These data are taken from a study of graft-versus-host responses after intestinal transplantation. Study information: Recipients obtained multivisceral, liver-intestinal, or isolated intestinal transplants. Study results and caveats: Recipient marrow harbored GvH clones, some of which surfaced first in ileum or blood. Graft-donor T cell macrochimerism in patients accompanied high graft-versus-host to host-versus-graft clonal ratios in allografts. Peak circulating GvH clone levels tracked with early post-transplant HvG declines.

Sequencing used unstimulated CD4+ T cells sorted from spleen or lymph node cells, obtained before intestinal transplant. The sequence came from a human donor who received an intestinal transplant. The rearrangement uses TRBV5-1 and TRBJ2-6, with a tentative D call TRBD2 (7 bases). In DNA form, the CDR3 reads TGCGCCAGCAGCCCCGGGGGAGGGGGAGCCAACGTCCTGACTTTC. As protein: CASSPGGGGANVLTF.